The rows below give T cell receptor beta chains drawn from one sample of a study of blood T cell repertoires in COVID-19. Some clones are missing from TCRdb's copy, which holds only in-frame ones; the method was immunoSEQ multiplex PCR. The repertoire holds under 65,000 clones, less than 90% seen once, with 1.3% in the top ten. The sequenced sample consisted of peripheral blood. The receptors shown here come from a man aged 60-69 years with acute or convalescent COVID-19. CDR3s include the opening cysteine and the closing phenylalanine or tryptophan.

cdr3_aa	j_call	v_call
CASSLDRVIVGAMSYEQYF	TRBJ2-7	TRBV7-9
CASSLAGGDYNEQFF	TRBJ2-1	TRBV6-5
CASSVGQGATYNSPLHF	TRBJ1-6	TRBV9
CASSLNGRNLNTEAFF	TRBJ1-1	TRBV7-2
CASSGGQGARNQPQHF	TRBJ1-5	TRBV2
CASQEIRGSNQPQHF	TRBJ1-5	TRBV7-2
CASSQGANYEQYF	TRBJ2-7	TRBV4-1
CASSLGPVETQYF	TRBJ2-5	TRBV11-2
CSVPSASGLSGANVLTF	TRBJ2-6	TRBV29-1
CASSSRGQTNEKLFF	TRBJ1-4	TRBV9
CASSLDFLAAQETQYF	TRBJ2-5	TRBV11-3
CASRERTGTGISTDTQYF	TRBJ2-3	TRBV19
CATSGQYSNQPQHF	TRBJ1-5	TRBV24-1
CASSLQTGGNTEAFF	TRBJ1-1	TRBV7-2
CASSSTSGELVRDEQFF	TRBJ2-1	TRBV7-2
CSAEGTGYGYTF	TRBJ1-2	TRBV29-1
CASSPDSSAGYTF	TRBJ1-2	TRBV18
CASSEGQRPQAFF	TRBJ1-1	TRBV10-2
CATSRGTGGGSPLHF	TRBJ1-6	TRBV15
CASSQDSERPYEQYF	TRBJ2-7	TRBV4-2
CASSKVRGGTSGVINEQFF	TRBJ2-1	TRBV21-1
CASSLTSDKYNEQFF	TRBJ2-1	TRBV7-2
CASSSSDGMNTEAFF	TRBJ1-1	TRBV6-2/TRBV6-3
CASSIHTNTEAFF	TRBJ1-1	TRBV6-5
CASSLLGRQETQYF	TRBJ2-5	TRBV7-8
CASSHGQNTQYF	TRBJ2-3	TRBV28
CASSYSTGGAETQYF	TRBJ2-5	TRBV6-2/TRBV6-3
CASSQVQGLNTEAFF	TRBJ1-1	TRBV4-1
CAISEGRNTEAFF	TRBJ1-1	TRBV10-3
CASSLLWGSQGAGRGYTF	TRBJ1-2	TRBV28
CASSQDLVVSSYNEQFF	TRBJ2-1	TRBV3-1/TRBV3-2
CASSMQMGQGSGYTF	TRBJ1-2	TRBV19
CARPGQGCEKLFF	TRBJ1-4	TRBV21-1
CASSYIPNYGYTF	TRBJ1-2	TRBV6-5
CASSRTGMNTGELFF	TRBJ2-2	TRBV5-5
CASSATWGREQYF	TRBJ2-7	TRBV4-3
CASSQGGFSNQPQHF	TRBJ1-5	TRBV3-1/TRBV3-2
CASSDVETQYF	TRBJ2-5	TRBV6-1
CASSGATQYF	TRBJ2-3	TRBV28
CASSLTVQGGSRQETQYF	TRBJ2-5	TRBV7-9
CASREDSHEQYF	TRBJ2-7	TRBV6-5
CASSVGGPGTEAFF	TRBJ1-1	TRBV9
CASSASLAVETQYF	TRBJ2-5	TRBV27
CATRQGANYGYTF	TRBJ1-2	TRBV2
CASSHTTTGTGSSPLHF	TRBJ1-6	TRBV3-1/TRBV3-2
CASTRTGDTEAFF	TRBJ1-1	TRBV4-1
CASSAGTVSF	TRBJ2-7	TRBV9
CASDPGQVNYGYTF	TRBJ1-2	TRBV7-9
CASSMRHSGGETQYF	TRBJ2-5	TRBV19
CASSRQGLNTEAFF	TRBJ1-1	TRBV3-1/TRBV3-2
CASSARWTVTYEQYF	TRBJ2-7	TRBV2
CASSRTSSNEQYF	TRBJ2-7	TRBV3-1/TRBV3-2
CASSPGGSSYNEQFF	TRBJ2-1	TRBV18
CASSPEGWNSPLHF	TRBJ1-6	TRBV11-2
CASSPQQGAPGANVLTF	TRBJ2-6	TRBV18